This T cell receptor (beta chain) is from a study of T cells of healthy individuals. V shed 1 base and J 7 bases; nucleotides not matched to a gene: 5. Germline loops: CDR1 SNHLY, CDR2 FYNNEI. This CDR3 is built from 14 residues. This clonotype was seen more than once but under ten times. MiXCR, run by TCRdb on the 5' RACE reads, gives a single entry per CDR3 protein. The sample has nearly 100,000 distinct CDR3 sequences, roughly 15% seen once. This rearrangement joins TRBV2 to TRBJ2-3, with 7 bases matching TRBD1. The clonotype comes from a human donor in good health. CDR3 coding DNA: TGTGCCAGCAGTGAAGGACAGGGTGGGAATACGCAGTATTTT. As protein: CASSEGQGGNTQYF. The full variable domain, completed using reference TRBV2 and TRBJ2-3, is EPEVTQTPSHQVTQMGQEVILRCVPISNHLYFYWYRQILGQKVEFLVSFYNNEISEKSEIFDDQFSVERPDGSNFTLKIRSTKLEDSAMYFCASSEGQGGNTQYFGPGTRLTVL.